This T cell receptor beta chain was sequenced for a study of molecular identifiers for immune sequencing clone quantification. Findings of the study overall: Highly expanded clone sizes could be underestimated by identical TCR molecules that share a barcode.

From the PCR reads, TCRdb called clonotypes with MiXCR, one entry per CDR3 protein. The sample lists about 630,000 distinct CDR3 sequences, roughly 25% occurring once. Sorting recovered naive CD8 T cells on a CD8+CD4-CCR7+CD45RA+ profile. As concerns this clonotype: Its target is unknown. The junction departs from germline at one end; a sequencing error may be responsible.

Sequenced: naive CD8+ T cells from blood, with Jurkat cell RNA spiked in. Subset defined: FACS-sorted CD8+CD4-CCR7+CD45RA+ naive T cells. The receptor comes from a human donor in good health. Some libraries in this study had Jurkat cell RNA spiked in.

CDR3 DNA sequence: TGTGCCGGCAGTTATTCCGGGACACATTTCTACGAGCAGTACTTC. Translated, it gives CAGSYSGTHFYEQYF. The V call is TRBV12-3 or TRBV12-4, the J call TRBJ2-7; weak D call: TRBD1 (6 bases). This CDR3 is built from 15 residues.